A single sample is the source of the 28 T cell receptor beta chains below, sequenced in a study of blood T cell repertoires in COVID-19. Sequencing used immunoSEQ multiplex PCR; TCRdb keeps in-frame clones, though not all of them. The repertoire holds about 260,000 clones, with about 87% as singletons. The sequenced material came from PBMCs or T cells enriched from blood (not recorded which). The source of these receptors is a woman aged 45-60 years who had recovered from COVID-19.

The CDR3 spells CASSSRGTDFTDTQYF. In DNA form, the CDR3 reads TGTGCCAGCAGCTCGAGGGGGACGGACTTCACAGATACGCAGTATTTT. V gene TRBV9 combines with J gene TRBJ2-3; possibly TRBD1 for D (6 bases). The germline V gene encodes CDR1 SGDLS and CDR2 YYNGEE. Trimming pared 4 bases from V and 2 bases from J, leaving 17 bases between. The CDR3 contains 16 residues.

V usage is TRBV7-2 and J usage is TRBJ1-6; 12 nucleotides agree with TRBD1. J gave up 9 bases and V 5 bases, and 2 bases lay outside the gene matches. The CDR3 extends over 14 amino acids. Germline V CDR1 and CDR2: SGHTA, FQGNSA. CDR3 bases: TGTGCCAGCAGCGGGACAGGGGGCGGTTCACCCCTCCACTTT. Translating gives CASSGTGGGSPLHF. The full variable domain, completed using reference TRBV7-2 and TRBJ1-6, is GAGVSQSPSNKVTEKGKDVELRCDPISGHTALYWYRQSLGQGLEFLIYFQGNSAPDKSGLPSDRFSAERTGGSVSTLTIQRTQQEDSAVYLCASSGTGGGSPLHFGNGTRLTVT.

The chain links TRBV5-1 to TRBJ2-7, with D possibly being TRBD1 (6 bases). The V end lost 0 bases, the J end lost 4 bases, and 14 bases lay between the germline ends. The CDR3 runs 15 residues. Germline V gene sequence: CDR1 SGHRS, CDR2 YFSETQ. For the CDR3, the DNA is TGCGCCAGCAGCTTGGGGGGGCAGGGTAATTACGAGCAGTACTTC. Its protein product is CASSLGGQGNYEQYF.

DNA of the CDR3: TGTGCCAGCAGCGGGGCAGTCGGCCGAAAGACCCAGTACTTC. Translation gives CASSGAVGRKTQYF. This sequence joins TRBV6-2 or TRBV6-3 and TRBJ2-5; D is tentatively TRBD1 or TRBD2 (5 bases each). This CDR3 region has 14 residues. The germline gives CDR1 MNHEY, CDR2 SVGEGT. The germline V and J ends were trimmed by 6 bases and 6 bases, with 17 bases remaining between them.

The V gene is TRBV5-1, the J gene TRBJ2-7, with 11 bases identical to TRBD1. V shed 5 bases and J 4 bases; nucleotides not matched to a gene: 2. The CDR3 is 13 amino acids. Germline loops: CDR1 SGHRS, CDR2 YFSETQ. CDR3 sequence: CASRGTGGYEQYF. The DNA of the CDR3 is TGCGCCAGCAGGGGGACAGGGGGATACGAGCAGTACTTC.

V is TRBV28 and J is TRBJ2-1, with 11 bases that match TRBD1. This CDR3 has 15 amino acids. Germline V gives CDR1 MDHEN, CDR2 SYDVKM. V lost 2 bases, J lost 9 bases, and 6 bases stayed unmatched. In nucleotides, the CDR3 is TGTGCCAGCAGTTTACGGGGGACAGGGGGGAGTGAGCAGTTCTTC. Protein: CASSLRGTGGSEQFF.

The V and J genes are TRBV20-1 and TRBJ2-1, with 8 bases that match TRBD2. The CDR3 is 14 amino acids. Germline-derived CDR1 and CDR2 are DFQATT and SNEGSKA (reference sequence). V gave up 3 bases and J gave up 6 bases; unmatched junction bases: 7. The CDR3 loop is CSASDSGVRNEQFF. The CDR3 nucleotides are TGCAGTGCTAGTGATAGCGGGGTCCGCAATGAGCAGTTCTTC.

The CDR3 region is CASSSLRQGQNSPLHF. The CDR3 DNA is TGTGCCAGCAGCTCTCTCCGACAGGGCCAAAATTCACCCCTCCACTTT. The gene calls are TRBV7-2 and TRBJ1-6, with 7 bases identical to TRBD1. The germline V gene has CDR1 SGHTA and CDR2 FQGNSA. The CDR3 totals 16 residues. V lost 4 bases to trimming and J lost 7 bases; unmatched junction nucleotides: 10.

The rearrangement uses TRBV7-6 and TRBJ2-7; D is possibly TRBD1 (5 bases). V lost 6 bases and J 0 bases, leaving 9 bases between the germline ends. The CDR3 loop spans 13 amino acids. The germline CDR1 and CDR2 sequences are SGHVS and FNYEAQ. The CDR3 DNA follows: TGTGCCAGCAGTCAGGGTCCCTCCTACGAGCAGTACTTC. It encodes CASSQGPSYEQYF. Using reference TRBV7-6 and TRBJ2-7 for the parts outside the CDR3, the full variable domain is GAGVSQSPRYKVTKRGQDVALRCDPISGHVSLYWYRQALGQGPEFLTYFNYEAQQDKSGLPNDRFSAERPEGSISTLTIQRTEQRDSAMYRCASSQGPSYEQYFGPGTRLTVT.

The chain carries TRBV11-3 and TRBJ2-1; 9 positions agree with TRBD2. Looked up from germline, CDR1 is SGHNT and CDR2 is YENEEA. V lost 1 base to trimming and J lost 9 bases; unmatched junction nucleotides: 4. The CDR3 runs 14 residues. The CDR3, as DNA: TGTGCCAGCAGCTTAGGCGGGGGGGGCCTTGAGCAGTTCTTC. Amino acids: CASSLGGGGLEQFF.

The V call is TRBV7-9, the J call TRBJ2-3, with 7 bases fitting TRBD2. Per germline, CDR1 SEHNR and CDR2 FQNEAQ (reference sequence). Trimming removed 3 bases from V and 4 bases from J; junction bases left unmatched: 4. The CDR3 totals 14 residues. The CDR3 region is CASSFVAGADTQYF. The DNA of the CDR3 is TGTGCCAGCAGCTTTGTTGCGGGAGCAGATACGCAGTATTTT.

The rearrangement links TRBV6-1 to TRBJ2-5; TRBD2 is a possible D gene (5 bases). The CDR3 loop spans 13 amino acids. Germline assignment: CDR1 MNHNS and CDR2 SASEGT. V gave up 2 bases and J gave up 5 bases, with 9 bases separating them. CDR3 residues: CASSESGQETQYF. CDR3 sequence (DNA): TGTGCCAGCAGTGAAAGCGGTCAGGAGACCCAGTACTTC.

Written as DNA, the CDR3 is TGTGCCAGCAGCTTGGTGGGAGGGTACGAGCAGTACTTC. It encodes CASSLVGGYEQYF. This chain uses TRBV7-9 with TRBJ2-7; 7 nucleotides line up with TRBD2. J lost 4 bases, V lost 3 bases, and 3 bases had no gene match. CDR3 length: 13 amino acids. Germline V gene sequence: CDR1 SEHNR, CDR2 FQNEAQ (reference sequence).

The genes are TRBV7-2 and TRBJ1-1; D is undetermined. The V end lost 2 bases, the J end lost 0 bases, and 10 bases lay between the germline ends. Per the germline V gene, CDR1 is SGHTA and CDR2 is FQGNSA. The CDR3 has 15 amino acids. CDR3 sequence reads: CASSLIQTMNTEAFF. CDR3 in DNA: TGTGCCAGCAGCTTAATACAGACTATGAACACTGAAGCTTTCTTT.

The chain links TRBV9 to TRBJ1-3; no clear D gene. V lost 3 bases and J 1 base, leaving 14 bases between the germline ends. Germline V gene sequence: CDR1 SGDLS, CDR2 YYNGEE. This CDR3 contains 16 residues. The CDR3 bases are TGTGCCAGCAGCGGGTCAGAGCGAGTTTCTGGAAACACCATATATTTT. Protein: CASSGSERVSGNTIYF.

The chain combines TRBV19 with TRBJ1-3; 7 bases match TRBD1. This CDR3 has 16 amino acids. V lost 6 bases, J lost 2 bases, and 10 bases stayed unmatched. Germline V CDR1 and CDR2: LNHDA, SQIVND (reference sequence). CDR3 sequence: CASRELTGLPGNTIYF. DNA for the CDR3: TGTGCCAGTAGGGAGCTGACAGGGCTCCCTGGAAACACCATATATTTT.

The rearrangement joins TRBV7-9 to TRBJ2-6; TRBD1 matches at 8 bases. CDR1 is SEHNR and CDR2 is FQNEAQ in the germline V gene (reference sequence). J was trimmed by 0 bases and V by 4 bases; bases with no gene match: 8. The CDR3 length is 18 residues. Here the CDR3 reads CASSSDRVHISGANVLTF. The DNA of the CDR3 is TGTGCCAGCAGCTCGGACAGGGTTCACATCTCTGGGGCCAACGTCCTGACTTTC. The whole variable domain, remainder taken from reference TRBV7-9 and TRBJ2-6, is DTGVSQNPRHKITKRGQNVTFRCDPISEHNRLYWYRQTLGQGPEFLTYFQNEAQLEKSRLLSDRFSAERPKGSFSTLEIQRTEQGDSAMYLCASSSDRVHISGANVLTFGAGSRLTVL.

The V call is TRBV28, the J call TRBJ1-6; 10 bases map to TRBD1. Germline-derived CDR1 and CDR2 are MDHEN and SYDVKM. V shed 1 base and J 5 bases; nucleotides not matched to a gene: 5. The CDR3 has 17 amino acids. The CDR3 is CASSLSGTGDDNSPLHF. In DNA, the CDR3 is TGTGCCAGCAGTTTATCCGGGACAGGGGATGATAATTCACCCCTCCACTTT.

This rearrangement joins TRBV6-5 to TRBJ2-1, with D possibly TRBD2 on 6 matching bases. CDR3 size: 12 residues. The germline V and J ends were trimmed by 7 bases and 11 bases, with 15 bases remaining between them. Germline lookup yields CDR1 MNHEY and CDR2 SVGAGI. The CDR3 bases are TGTGCCAGCACCGCAACTAGCAGCAAGCAGTTCTTC. As protein: CASTATSSKQFF.

J is TRBJ2-6 and V is TRBV19; D call uncertain. Looked up from germline, CDR1 is LNHDA and CDR2 is SQIVND (reference sequence). V was trimmed by 5 bases and J by 0 bases, leaving 8 bases between them. The CDR3 totals 15 residues. The DNA of the CDR3 is TGTGCCAGTAGTTTGCGGATCTCTGGGGCCAACGTCCTGACTTTC. Protein: CASSLRISGANVLTF.

This chain joins TRBV28 and TRBJ1-5; 8 nucleotides agree with TRBD1. This CDR3 has 16 residues. Germline V gene data show CDR1 as MDHEN and CDR2 as SYDVKM. The junction had 10 bases not matched to a gene; V was cut back by 5 bases and J by 4 bases. Written as DNA, the CDR3 is TGTGCCAGCAGTATACCGGGACAGGAGATAAATCAGCCCCAGCATTTT. Its translation is CASSIPGQEINQPQHF.

The count of this clone is one. The chain links TRBV6-5 to TRBJ2-7; TRBD2 matches 8 bases. The CDR3 loop spans 15 amino acids. CDR1 is MNHEY and CDR2 is SVGAGI in the germline V gene. V trimming: 7 bases; J trimming: 3 bases; junction bases outside the gene matches: 11. The DNA for the CDR3 is TGTGCCAGCAAGGAAGAGAGCGGGAGTTACTACGAGCAGTACTTC. It translates to CASKEESGSYYEQYF.

This clone is a singleton in its sample. J is TRBJ1-4 and V is TRBV7-9; 7 bases are a match to TRBD1. This CDR3 has 14 residues. Germline V gene data show CDR1 as SEHNR and CDR2 as FQNEAQ (reference sequence). Germline trimming cut 5 bases from V and 8 bases from J; bases unmatched to any gene: 8. As DNA, the CDR3 is TGTGCCAGCAGCCCCGGGACAGTACCGGAAAAACTGTTTTTT. Translating gives CASSPGTVPEKLFF.

With respect to this clone: A junction boundary mismatches the germline segment, possibly from a read error. J is TRBJ2-1 and V is TRBV7-7; 8 positions agree with TRBD2. Germline assignment: CDR1 SSHAT and CDR2 FNYEAQ (reference sequence). CDR3 size: 14 residues. As DNA, the CDR3 is TGTGCTAGCAGCTTAGCGGGAAGGGGGAATGAGCAGTTCTTC. Protein sequence: CASSLAGRGNEQFF.

V and J are TRBV11-2 and TRBJ2-1, with a weak D call TRBD1 (5 bases). The V end was cut by 3 bases, the J end by 4 bases, with 22 bases between. Per germline, CDR1 SGHAT and CDR2 FQNNGV. The CDR3 loop spans 18 amino acids. CDR3 nucleotide sequence: TGTGCCAGCAGCTTCTTCCTTTCCCCTGGACAAAAATACAATGAGCAGTTCTTC. Translated, it gives CASSFFLSPGQKYNEQFF.

This clone was counted once. The chain is built from TRBV15 and TRBJ1-1, with D possibly being TRBD1 (6 bases). This CDR3 is built from 14 residues. In germline, CDR1 is LNHNV, CDR2 YYDKDF (reference sequence). V lost 2 bases and J lost 5, with 12 bases in between. In DNA form, the CDR3 reads TGTGCCACCAGCAGACAACAGGGTTATACTGAAGCTTTCTTT. Translating gives CATSRQQGYTEAFF.

The chain combines TRBV24-1 with TRBJ2-1, with unresolved D. This CDR3 comprises 14 residues. V was trimmed by 7 bases and J by 9 bases, leaving 18 bases between them. Germline-derived CDR1 and CDR2 are KGHDR and SFDVKD. CDR3 DNA: TGTGCCACCAGGGCCCATAGTGTGAGGAGTGAGCAGTTCTTC. It encodes CATRAHSVRSEQFF.

The rearrangement links TRBV5-1 to TRBJ2-4; tentatively, D is TRBD2 (6 bases). This CDR3 is 14 amino acids long. Germline V gene sequence: CDR1 SGHRS, CDR2 YFSETQ. Between the trimmed V and J ends, which lost 4 bases and 8 bases, there was a span of 16 bases. CDR3 DNA: TGCGCCAGCAGCGGGGACTCAGGCTTGGACATTCAGTACTTC. Its protein is CASSGDSGLDIQYF.